Listed below are T cell receptor beta chains from one sample, sequenced in a study of OX40 agonist ivuxolimab in advanced cancers. Sequencing used immunoSEQ multiplex PCR; TCRdb keeps in-frame clones, though not all of them. The sample lists some 70,000 clones; about 89% were seen once. The specimen comprised CD4+ or CD8+ T cells sorted from blood, sampled in a trial of the OX40 agonist ivuxolimab. The source of these receptors is an adult with an advanced solid tumor such as melanoma, head and neck, liver or kidney cancer. The CDR3 runs from the conserved cysteine through the conserved F or W. The D gene is left open where the match is weak. Clone sizes are given selectively: once, few, many, or a class where the clone is expanded.

abundance,len,v_gene,j_gene,d_gene,CDR3nt,CDR3aa
.,12,TRBV6-1,TRBJ1-2,.,TGTGCCAGCAGTCCGACAGTTTATGGCTACACCTTC,CASSPTVYGYTF
few,15,TRBV2,TRBJ2-2,.,TGTGCCAGCAGTGAGTTGGCAGCTAGCACCGGGGAGCTGTTTTTT,CASSELAASTGELFF
.,13,TRBV28,TRBJ1-2,.,TGTGCCAGCAGTTTGGCGTCTAACTATGGCTACACCTTC,CASSLASNYGYTF
medium-sized,13,TRBV7-9,TRBJ1-1,.,TGTGCCAGCAGCTTAGACATGAACACTGAAGCTTTCTTT,CASSLDMNTEAFF
.,12,TRBV5-1,TRBJ2-5,.,TGCGCCAGCAGCTCCGCCCAAGAGACCCAGTACTTC,CASSSAQETQYF
.,13,TRBV29-1,TRBJ1-3,.,TGCAGCGTTGTATCAAAGGCTGGAAACACCATATATTTT,CSVVSKAGNTIYF
.,15,TRBV27,TRBJ1-1,.,TGTGCCAGCAGTTTATCGGCGCCGGGGGTGACTGAAGCTTTCTTT,CASSLSAPGVTEAFF
.,15,TRBV6-5,TRBJ1-2,TRBD1,TGTGCCAGCAGCAACAGGGGGAAGGGTAACTATGGCTACACCTTC,CASSNRGKGNYGYTF
.,16,TRBV6-5,TRBJ2-3,TRBD2,TGTGCCAGCAGTTTGGGACTAGCGGGAGGGGCAGATACGCAGTATTTT,CASSLGLAGGADTQYF
.,13,TRBV6-5,TRBJ1-2,TRBD1,TGTGCCAGCAGAATACAGGGGAACTATGGCTACACCTTC,CASRIQGNYGYTF
.,14,TRBV30,TRBJ1-3,.,TGTGCCTGGAGCTTCGCCGGGGCTGGAAACACCATATATTTT,CAWSFAGAGNTIYF
.,13,TRBV27,TRBJ2-3,.,TGTGCCAGCATTAAAGCAAACACAGATACGCAGTATTTT,CASIKANTDTQYF
once,12,TRBV2,TRBJ1-2,.,TGTGCCAGCATCGGGGCAGACTATGGCTACACCTTC,CASIGADYGYTF
once,17,TRBV7-9,TRBJ2-2,TRBD2,TGTGCCAGCAGCAAGGGGGCTAGCGGGAAGAACACCGGGGAGCTGTTTTTT,CASSKGASGKNTGELFF
.,16,TRBV5-4,TRBJ2-1,TRBD1,TGTGCCAGCAGCGTCACCGGGACAGGCGCCTACAATGAGCAGTTCTTC,CASSVTGTGAYNEQFF
.,15,TRBV27,TRBJ2-1,TRBD1,TGTGCCAGCAGTGCTATGGGCCCGGGACAGGGTTATGAGTTCTTC,CASSAMGPGQGYEFF